The 11 T cell receptor beta chains below come from one sample, sequenced in a study of control samples from healthy donors and cancer patients. Method: immunoSEQ multiplex PCR; TCRdb's copy keeps in-frame clones and lacks some. In the table there are around 200,000 clones, 90% to 95% of which are singletons. The sample comprised blood. The receptors here all came from a man between 18 and 29 years old in good health.

DNA for the CDR3: TGTGCCAGCAGCTTGCGCACAGGGAACACCGGGGAGCTGTTTTTT. This encodes CASSLRTGNTGELFF. The chain recombines TRBV5-4 with TRBJ2-2, with D tentatively TRBD1 (5 bases). Germline-derived CDR1 and CDR2 are SGHNT and YYREEE (reference sequence). This CDR3 has 15 residues. The ends were cut back, 1 base at V and 1 base at J, with 8 bases in the middle.

V and J are TRBV3-1 (or the pseudogene TRBV3-2) and TRBJ2-1; no reliable D call. The CDR3 is 17 residues long. Between the trimmed V and J ends, which lost 4 bases and 7 bases, there was a span of 23 bases. Germline V CDR1 and CDR2: LGHDT, YNNKEL (reference sequence). The CDR3 reads CASSRYLPASLNNEQFF. For the CDR3, the DNA is TGTGCCAGCAGCCGCTATCTCCCCGCCTCCCTAAATAATGAGCAGTTCTTC.

This clone was found once. This chain connects TRBV7-2 to TRBJ2-3; possible D gene TRBD2, 7 bases. V lost 2 bases and J lost 5, with 14 bases in between. The CDR3 covers 15 residues. From germline, CDR1 is SGHTA and CDR2 FQGNSA. CDR3 DNA sequence: TGTGCCAGCAGCTTAAGGGGGAGGGATCGAGATACGCAGTATTTT. As protein: CASSLRGRDRDTQYF. Supplemented by reference TRBV7-2 and TRBJ2-3, the full variable domain reads GAGVSQSPSNKVTEKGKDVELRCDPISGHTALYWYRQSLGQGLEFLIYFQGNSAPDKSGLPSDRFSAERTGGSVSTLTIQRTQQEDSAVYLCASSLRGRDRDTQYFGPGTRLTVL.

The V and J genes are TRBV28 and TRBJ1-5; 9 bases match TRBD1. The germline V gene has CDR1 MDHEN and CDR2 SYDVKM. The CDR3 is 15 amino acids. Trimming cost V 3 bases and J 6 bases; bases outside gene matches: 6. CDR3 region: CASSLNPGQGQPQHF. CDR3 DNA sequence: TGTGCCAGCAGTTTGAACCCGGGACAGGGTCAGCCCCAGCATTTT.

V and J are TRBV18 and TRBJ2-7; D is unresolved. The germline V gene encodes CDR1 KGHSH and CDR2 LQKENI. The V end lost 2 bases, the J end lost 3 bases, and 5 bases lay between the germline ends. The CDR3 covers 12 residues. The CDR3 DNA reads as TGTGCCAGCTCACCAAACATCTACGAGCAGTACTTC. Translation gives CASSPNIYEQYF. Drawing the rest from reference TRBV18 and TRBJ2-7, the complete variable domain is NAGVMQNPRHLVRRRGQEARLRCSPMKGHSHVYWYRQLPEEGLKFMVYLQKENIIDESGMPKERFSAEFPKEGPSILRIQQVVRGDSAAYFCASSPNIYEQYFGPGTRLTVT.

The V and J genes are TRBV18 and TRBJ2-7, with TRBD2 matching over 9 bases. CDR3 length: 14 residues. The germline V gene has CDR1 KGHSH and CDR2 LQKENI. J lost 2 bases, V lost 3 bases, and 2 bases had no gene match. CDR3: CASSPSSGAYEQYF. The CDR3 DNA is TGTGCCAGCTCACCCTCTAGCGGGGCCTACGAGCAGTACTTC.

The chain is built from TRBV2 and TRBJ1-1, with 9 bases lining up with TRBD1. The CDR3 covers 15 residues. The ends lost 8 bases at V and 6 bases at J; junction bases unmatched: 13. The germline V gene encodes CDR1 SNHLY and CDR2 FYNNEI. CDR3 loop: CASHRDRVGGAEAFF. The CDR3 DNA is TGTGCCAGCCACCGGGACAGGGTCGGTGGGGCTGAAGCTTTCTTT.

This chain uses TRBV18 with TRBJ2-2; TRBD1 or TRBD2 may be the D gene (5 bases each). The V gene lost 6 bases and the J gene lost 1 base, with 9 bases spanning the gap. CDR3 length: 14 residues. The V gene's germline CDR1 is KGHSH and CDR2 LQKENI. The CDR3, as DNA: TGTGCCAGCTCGGGGGACCTGAACACCGGGGAGCTGTTTTTT. This gives the protein CASSGDLNTGELFF.

The rearrangement uses TRBV25-1 and TRBJ1-1; D uncertain. The CDR3 contains 14 residues. CDR1 and CDR2 from the germline V gene are MGHDK and SYGVNS. The V and J ends lost 0 bases and 1 base respectively, with 6 bases between them. This CDR3 is CASSEYSANTEAFF. DNA of the CDR3: TGTGCCAGCAGTGAATATTCGGCGAACACTGAAGCTTTCTTT.

Details on this clone: This CDR3 is also generated by other DNA sequences in the sample. The V gene is TRBV9, the J gene TRBJ1-4; a weak D match, TRBD1 (5 bases). V gave up 0 bases and J gave up 8 bases, with 11 bases separating them. CDR1 is SGDLS and CDR2 is YYNGEE in the germline V gene. The CDR3 is 14 residues long. CDR3 sequence (DNA): TGTGCCAGCAGCGTAGCCGGGGGAGAGGAAAAACTGTTTTTT. Protein: CASSVAGGEEKLFF.

The genes are TRBV6-1 and TRBJ1-3; the D is unclear. Deletions cut 1 base from V and 3 bases from J, with 7 bases between. This CDR3 has 14 residues. Germline CDR1 reads MNHNS; CDR2 reads SASEGT. The CDR3: CASSEDSIGNTIYF. Here the CDR3 DNA reads TGTGCCAGCAGTGAAGACAGTATTGGAAACACCATATATTTT.